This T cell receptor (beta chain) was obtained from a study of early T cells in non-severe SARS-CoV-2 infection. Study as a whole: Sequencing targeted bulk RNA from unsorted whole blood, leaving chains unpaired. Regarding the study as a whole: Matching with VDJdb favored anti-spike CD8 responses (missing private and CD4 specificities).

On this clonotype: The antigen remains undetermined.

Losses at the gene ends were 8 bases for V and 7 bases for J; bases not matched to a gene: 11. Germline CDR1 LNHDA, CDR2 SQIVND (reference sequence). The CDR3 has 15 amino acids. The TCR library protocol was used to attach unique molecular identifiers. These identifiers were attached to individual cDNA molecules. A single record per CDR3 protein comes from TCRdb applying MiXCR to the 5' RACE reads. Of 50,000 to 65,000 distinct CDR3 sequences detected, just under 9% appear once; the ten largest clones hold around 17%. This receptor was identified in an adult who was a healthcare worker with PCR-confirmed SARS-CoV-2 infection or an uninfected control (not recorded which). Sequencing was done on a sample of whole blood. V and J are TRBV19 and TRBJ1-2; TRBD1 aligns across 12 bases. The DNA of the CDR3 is TGTGCCAGTGAGGCGGGACAGGGGGCATCCGGTGGCTACACCTTC. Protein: CASEAGQGASGGYTF.